Shown below are 30 T cell receptor beta chains from a single sample sequenced in a study of blood T cells in healthy people across ages. With a J-beta primer mix and a sample-barcoded 5' primer, a second PCR ran about 7 to 11 cycles. MiXCR was run by TCRdb on the 5' RACE reads, yielding one entry per CDR3 protein. Among approximately 730,000 distinct CDR3 sequences listed, roughly 47% were seen once. What was sequenced was blood. Receptors originate from a woman aged 55-69 years in good health.

V usage is TRBV6-2 or TRBV6-3 and J usage is TRBJ2-3; TRBD2 aligns across 8 bases. Germline V gene data show CDR1 as MNHEY and CDR2 as SVGEGT. The J segment lost 5 bases and the V segment lost 6 bases, leaving 7 bases of the junction unmatched. CDR3 length: 14 amino acids. The DNA of the CDR3 is TGTGCCAGCAGCCGGGGGGGCGAGGAAGATACGCAGTATTTT. This codes for CASSRGGEEDTQYF.

The chain combines TRBV12-3 or TRBV12-4 with TRBJ2-1; 10 nucleotides line up with TRBD1. This CDR3 comprises 13 residues. The trim removed 6 bases at V and 5 bases at J, leaving 1 base unmatched. CDR3 coding DNA: TGTGCCAGCAGGGGACAGGGGAACAATGAGCAGTTCTTC. Its protein product is CASRGQGNNEQFF.

This chain joins TRBV6-1 and TRBJ2-7; 9 bases align to TRBD2. The V and J ends lost 8 bases and 2 bases, in that order; junction bases with no gene match: 10. The length of the CDR3 is 15 residues. The germline V gene encodes CDR1 MNHNS and CDR2 SASEGT. CDR3 region: CASWASGVVPYEQYF. The CDR3 DNA reads TGTGCCAGCTGGGCTAGCGGGGTAGTACCCTACGAGCAGTACTTC.

The rearrangement joins TRBV6-5 to TRBJ2-7, with no clear D. Germline lookup yields CDR1 MNHEY and CDR2 SVGAGI. The CDR3 totals 17 residues. Trimming stripped 0 bases from V and 4 bases from J, with 19 bases between. The CDR3 DNA reads as TGTGCCAGCAGTTACTCGACCTCCCCAGCGAAAGCATACGAGCAGTACTTC. It yields the protein CASSYSTSPAKAYEQYF.

This clonotype was counted a few times. The CDR3 coding sequence is TGCGCCAGCAGCTCGCCGGGACAGAGTATTGGTAATGAAAAACTGTTTTTT. The encoded protein is CASSSPGQSIGNEKLFF. This sequence joins TRBV5-1 and TRBJ1-4; 7 bases fit TRBD1. The V gene end was trimmed by 3 bases and the J gene end by 4 bases; junction bases not matched to a gene: 12. CDR3 length: 17 residues. The germline V gene encodes CDR1 SGHRS and CDR2 YFSETQ.

There are a few counts of this clonotype. The J gene is TRBJ1-2, the V gene TRBV5-1; D perhaps matches TRBD1 (6 bases). The V end lost 3 bases, the J end lost 1 base, and 16 bases lay between the germline ends. This CDR3 is 16 amino acids long. Per germline, CDR1 SGHRS and CDR2 YFSETQ. CDR3 amino acids: CASSSKTDRLNYGYTF. CDR3 DNA: TGCGCCAGCAGCTCGAAAACTGACAGGCTTAACTATGGCTACACCTTC.

The gene calls are TRBV4-2 and TRBJ2-1; 10 bases line up with TRBD2. The CDR3 is 19 amino acids. J was trimmed by 7 bases and V by 0 bases; bases with no gene match: 15. Per germline, CDR1 LGHNA and CDR2 YNFKEQ. The CDR3 region has the DNA TGTGCCAGCAGCCAAGAGAAGGCTAGCGGGAGTGTACAACTGAATGAGCAGTTCTTC. Translated: CASSQEKASGSVQLNEQFF.

The chain carries TRBV5-1 and TRBJ2-1; 11 positions agree with TRBD2. The junction had 6 bases not matched to a gene; V was cut back by 0 bases and J by 7 bases. Germline values: CDR1 SGHRS, CDR2 YFSETQ. The CDR3 has 16 residues. DNA for the CDR3: TGCGCCAGCAGCTTGGAACTAGCGGGAGTTGGGAATGAGCAGTTCTTC. It yields the protein CASSLELAGVGNEQFF.

V is TRBV18 and J is TRBJ2-2; 7 bases align to TRBD1. J was trimmed by 0 bases and V by 2 bases; bases with no gene match: 3. Germline-derived CDR1 and CDR2 are KGHSH and LQKENI. The CDR3 is 16 amino acids. This CDR3 reads CASSPLGTANTGELFF. Here the CDR3 DNA reads TGTGCCAGCTCACCATTAGGGACAGCGAACACCGGGGAGCTGTTTTTT.

The chain recombines TRBV12-3 or TRBV12-4 with TRBJ2-4; D is ambiguous. The CDR3 totals 12 residues. V was pared by 4 bases and J by 2 bases, with 3 bases between. CDR3 residues: CASSSTKNIQYF. Written as DNA, the CDR3 is TGTGCCAGCAGTTCGACCAAAAACATTCAGTACTTC.

Only a few counts were recorded for this clonotype. The chain has TRBV10-3 and TRBJ1-5; 10 nucleotides match TRBD1. The V and J ends lost 5 bases and 6 bases, in that order; junction bases with no gene match: 13. The CDR3 loop spans 17 amino acids. The germline V gene encodes CDR1 ENHRY and CDR2 SYGVKD. CDR3 region: CAISRQDPGTGVQPQHF. Here the CDR3 DNA reads TGTGCCATCAGTCGCCAGGACCCCGGGACAGGGGTTCAGCCCCAGCATTTT.

The chain carries TRBV7-2 and TRBJ2-7, with TRBD2 matching over 9 bases. V shed 5 bases and J 2 bases; nucleotides not matched to a gene: 10. The germline V gene encodes CDR1 SGHTA and CDR2 FQGNSA. The CDR3 is 16 amino acids. The CDR3 reads CASSPQFSGSPYEQYF. The CDR3 DNA is TGTGCCAGCAGCCCCCAGTTTAGCGGGAGCCCCTACGAGCAGTACTTC.

About this clonotype: One base away lies a much larger clone, so this may be a sequencing read error. J is TRBJ2-7 and V is TRBV7-2; 8 bases are a match to TRBD1. CDR1 SGHTA and CDR2 FQGNSA come from the germline V gene. V trimming: 8 bases; J trimming: 7 bases; junction bases outside the gene matches: 16. CDR3 length: 15 amino acids. For the CDR3, the DNA is TGTGCCAGCGTCCTTTTTCAGGGGGCCCTTAATGAGCAGTACTTC. Amino acids: CASVLFQGALNEQYF. The complete variable domain, with remaining parts taken from reference TRBV7-2 and TRBJ2-7, reads GAGVSQSPSNKVTEKGKDVELRCDPISGHTALYWYRQSLGQGLEFLIYFQGNSAPDKSGLPSDRFSAERTGGSVSTLTIQRTQQEDSAVYLCASVLFQGALNEQYFGPGTRLTVT.

This clonotype was counted ten times or more. The CDR3 spells CSVGIGETQYF. In DNA form, the CDR3 reads TGCAGCGTCGGCATTGGGGAGACCCAGTACTTC. The chain has TRBV29-1 and TRBJ2-5; D gene ambiguous. The CDR3 loop spans 11 amino acids. V lost 6 bases and J 5 bases, leaving 10 bases between the germline ends. Germline CDR1 SQVTM, CDR2 ANQGSEA.

This clonotype has just a few counts. This chain connects TRBV7-9 to TRBJ2-7; 9 bases align to TRBD2. The J call may not be correct, given that the DNA end is closer to TRBJ2-5. Germline V CDR1 and CDR2: SEHNR, FQNEAQ (reference sequence). This CDR3 comprises 16 residues. CDR3 DNA sequence: TGTGCCAGCAGCTTAGCGGGCGGGGGGGCGAAAGAGACCCAGTACTTC. Residues: CASSLAGGGAKETQYF.

This clonotype was counted between two and nine times. The rearrangement joins TRBV20-1 to TRBJ2-4; 10 bases are shared with TRBD1. Germline CDR1 and CDR2: DFQATT and SNEGSKA (reference sequence). The J segment lost 5 bases and the V segment lost 5 bases, leaving 3 bases of the junction unmatched. The CDR3 has 13 residues. The DNA of the CDR3 is TGCAGTGCTGACAGGGGGCATGAAAACATTCAGTACTTC. This translates into CSADRGHENIQYF.

This chain connects TRBV7-9 to TRBJ2-1; D is ambiguous. CDR1 is SEHNR, CDR2 FQNEAQ, per germline (reference sequence). The CDR3 is 17 residues long. The germline V and J ends were trimmed by 1 base and 0 bases, with 13 bases remaining between them. The CDR3 spells CASSLDLVWSSYNEQFF. Written as DNA, the CDR3 is TGTGCCAGCAGCTTAGATTTGGTGTGGAGCTCCTACAATGAGCAGTTCTTC.

A note on this clonotype: Its ends do not fully match the called genes, so a read error is possible. This sequence joins TRBV6-1 and TRBJ2-7; 11 positions agree with TRBD2. CDR1 and CDR2 (germline): MNHNS, SASEGT. CDR3 length: 16 amino acids. The CDR3 DNA is TGTGCCAGCAGTAAAGCCGGGACTAGCGGCTCCTACGAGCAGTACTTC. It translates to CASSKAGTSGSYEQYF.

V and J are TRBV27 and TRBJ1-4; 9 bases agree with TRBD1. With 5 bases clipped from V and 5 bases from J, the junction kept 6 bases outside the gene matches. The CDR3 consists of 15 residues. Germline V CDR1 and CDR2: MNHEY, SMNVEV (reference sequence). Here the CDR3 reads CASSTHRGRNEKLFF. CDR3 bases: TGTGCCAGCAGTACTCACAGGGGGCGGAATGAAAAACTGTTTTTT.

A note on this clonotype: A much larger clone lies one base from this, so it may be a read error. The chain is built from TRBV4-1 and TRBJ2-5; maybe TRBD2 (5 bases). The CDR3 runs 14 residues. Germline V gene data show CDR1 as MGHRA and CDR2 as YSYEKL. V was clipped by 0 bases and J by 5 bases, with 10 bases between them. The CDR3 loop reads CASSQERVWETQYF. CDR3 bases: TGCGCCAGCAGCCAAGAGCGGGTCTGGGAGACCCAGTACTTC.

Ten or more counts support this clonotype. This chain joins TRBV7-2 and TRBJ2-5; 8 positions match TRBD2. The CDR3 runs 16 residues. V lost 3 bases and J lost 4; bases outside the gene matches: 10. CDR1 and CDR2 from the germline V gene are SGHTA and FQGNSA. The DNA of the CDR3 is TGTGCCAGCAGCTTCATACGGGAGGGCCCTCGAGAGACCCAGTACTTC. Its translation: CASSFIREGPRETQYF.

There are a few counts of this clonotype. This may arise from a read error, as a much more abundant clone is one base away. The V gene is TRBV29-1, the J gene TRBJ2-6, with D unresolved. The CDR3 has 16 residues. Germline V gives CDR1 SQVTM, CDR2 ANQGSEA. Trimming took off 5 bases at V and 0 bases at J, with 14 bases between the two ends. DNA of the CDR3: TGCAGCGTTTCTAAAAGGGTCGCCTCTGGGGCCAACGTCCTGACTTTC. Amino acid sequence: CSVSKRVASGANVLTF.

The chain combines TRBV7-9 with TRBJ2-4; D is uncertain. The CDR3 has 14 residues. Germline V lookup: CDR1 SEHNR, CDR2 FQNEAQ (reference sequence). The V end was cut by 0 bases, the J end by 5 bases, with 8 bases between. In DNA form, the CDR3 reads TGTGCCAGCAGCTTAGCAGGGTTCGAAAACATTCAGTACTTC. It specifies CASSLAGFENIQYF. The entire variable domain, with the rest obtained from reference TRBV7-9 and TRBJ2-4, is as follows: DTGVSQNPRHKITKRGQNVTFRCDPISEHNRLYWYRQTLGQGPEFLTYFQNEAQLEKSRLLSDRFSAERPKGSFSTLEIQRTEQGDSAMYLCASSLAGFENIQYFGAGTRLSVL.

The chain recombines TRBV12-3 or TRBV12-4 with TRBJ2-1; 8 nucleotides line up with TRBD2. J was trimmed by 5 bases and V by 2 bases; bases with no gene match: 5. CDR3 length: 15 residues. The CDR3 DNA reads as TGTGCCAGCAGTTTAAAGGGACTAGTCCACAATGAGCAGTTCTTC. Protein product: CASSLKGLVHNEQFF.

In this sample, this clonotype turned up once. The chain uses TRBV7-2 and TRBJ2-1, with 9 bases fitting TRBD1. The CDR3 has 14 residues. CDR1 SGHTA and CDR2 FQGNSA come from the germline V gene. After removal of 5 bases from V and 5 bases from J, the junction contained 4 bases not matched to a gene. The CDR3 here is CASSLRTGDNEQFF. CDR3 nucleotides: TGTGCCAGCAGCCTGAGGACAGGGGACAATGAGCAGTTCTTC.

This clonotype was observed at least ten times. V and J are TRBV28 and TRBJ2-5; either TRBD1 or TRBD2 may fit D (10 bases each). V lost 5 bases, J lost 11 bases, and 30 bases lay in between. The CDR3 is 17 amino acids. CDR1 is MDHEN and CDR2 is SYDVKM in the germline V gene. This CDR3 reads CASSPGQGGLARREQYF. The CDR3 region has the DNA TGTGCCAGCAGTCCCGGACAGGGGGGACTAGCGAGAAGAGAGCAGTACTTC.

The V and J genes are TRBV7-9 and TRBJ2-1; 14 nucleotides line up with TRBD2. The V segment lost 5 bases and the J segment 5 bases; nucleotides outside the gene matches: 11. The germline V gene has CDR1 SEHNR and CDR2 FQNEAQ (reference sequence). This CDR3 spans 18 amino acids. The CDR3: CASSPRGTSGSIHNEQFF. CDR3 nucleotides: TGTGCCAGCAGCCCCCGAGGGACTAGCGGGAGTATCCACAATGAGCAGTTCTTC.

The chain employs TRBV7-9 and TRBJ2-1; TRBD2 matches at 11 bases. The V and J ends lost 4 bases and 7 bases, in that order; junction bases with no gene match: 15. From germline, CDR1 is SEHNR and CDR2 FQNEAQ (reference sequence). There are 18 residues in the CDR3. DNA for the CDR3: TGTGCCAGCAGCTCCAACCCAGTAGCGGGAGGGCCGAGGAATGAGCAGTTCTTC. It yields the protein CASSSNPVAGGPRNEQFF.

The V and J genes are TRBV10-3 and TRBJ1-1, with TRBD1 identical over 9 bases. Germline trimming cut 6 bases from V and 3 bases from J; bases unmatched to any gene: 5. Germline V gives CDR1 ENHRY, CDR2 SYGVKD. The CDR3 has 14 amino acids. CDR3 nucleotide sequence: TGTGCCATCAGCACACAGGGGGCTGACACTGAAGCTTTCTTT. This codes for CAISTQGADTEAFF.

The chain links TRBV10-3 to TRBJ2-1; 9 bases map to TRBD2. Germline values: CDR1 ENHRY, CDR2 SYGVKD. After removal of 11 bases from V and 7 bases from J, the junction contained 12 bases not matched to a gene. The CDR3 length is 14 residues. The CDR3 DNA follows: TGTGCCCTTGCGGGGGGGGCAGGGGAAAATGAGCAGTTCTTC. This codes for CALAGGAGENEQFF.